This T cell receptor beta chain was identified in a study of blood T cell repertoires in COVID-19 (dated by TCRdb to between 2020 and 2021). As for the study more broadly: The collaborator samples originated in the United States, Italy and Spain and spanned the acute and convalescent phases of COVID-19. Nearly every sample came with metadata listing a de-identified subject ID, COVID-19 status, age in years and sex. Subjects who had been exposed to COVID-19, were actively infected with it, or had recovered from it provided the deeply sampled blood TCRbeta repertoires that made up the dataset. Where available, HLA class I and class II types were obtained from metadata supplied by the sample provider rather than from assay-based typing. The samples were drawn from the first 160 participants of the ongoing ImmuneRACE study and from 1,254 subjects provided by 6 global collaborators. The material from the prospective study consisted of cDNA or gDNA derived from T cells, B-cell-depleted T cells, or PBMCs. The repertoires were released in a freely available public database meant as a resource for research on the immune response to SARS-CoV-2.

CDR3 length: 18 amino acids, cysteine to phenylalanine. Of the read, only the CDR3 DNA is kept; its 54 bases are in frame from base 1. Trimming removed 0 bases from V and 2 bases from J; the gene matches leave 3 bases unexplained. CDR1 is given as SGDLS and CDR2 as YYNGEE, both from the germline V gene. The investigation overall reported the following: Clinical and demographic metadata were provided uncurated, with the amount varying by source and participant.

Whole blood was collected in K2EDTA tubes by collaborating institutions according to the institutions' own protocols. For TCRbeta analysis, collaborators shipped samples in one of three forms: frozen whole blood, isolated PBMCs, or DNA extracted from either of those sample types. Concerning this clone: Its target antigen remains unknown. No per-base quality is available; no much larger clone lies one base away.

TCRbeta CDR3 regions were amplified from genomic DNA by means of the immunoSEQ Assay, a bias-controlled multiplex PCR. Processing in the source paper ran as follows. The number of nucleated cells in each sample was estimated by amplification of reference gene primers within the assay. To quantify the absolute abundance of each unique TCRbeta CDR3 rearrangement, sequence reads were collapsed and filtered. Productive Simpson clonality was computed per sample as the square root of Simpson's diversity index over productive rearrangements. TCRdb re-hosts the immuneACCESS table, in-frame sequences only. Its copies lack some clones; in the studies checked, an unresolved V gene accounts for under half of them, and the cause for the rest is not known. Clonal size and the V and J genes are those of that table, whereas D and trimming came from the DNA. For this sample there are 81,000 or so clones; over 75% appear just once. 10% to 15% of the sample lies in the top ten.

This clonotype originated in a human donor in a cohort sampled during active COVID-19. Sequenced material: peripheral blood. This sequence uses TRBV9 and TRBJ2-2; 14 central nucleotides agree with TRBD2. The nucleotide sequence reads as follows: TGTGCCAGCAGCGTAGGGACTAGCGGGGGGCTAAACACCGGGGAGCTGTTTTTT. It translates as CASSVGTSGGLNTGELFF.